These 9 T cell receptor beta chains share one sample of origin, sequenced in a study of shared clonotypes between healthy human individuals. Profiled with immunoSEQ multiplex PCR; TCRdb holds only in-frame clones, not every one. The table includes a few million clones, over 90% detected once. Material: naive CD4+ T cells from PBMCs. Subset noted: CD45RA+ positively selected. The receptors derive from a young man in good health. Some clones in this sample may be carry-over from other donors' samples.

The CDR3, as DNA: TGCGCCAGCAGCTTGTCTGCTGGGACCTCATACGAGCAGTACTTC. Protein product: CASSLSAGTSYEQYF. The chain combines TRBV5-1 with TRBJ2-7, with D perhaps TRBD1 or TRBD2 (5 bases each). V was pared by 1 base and J by 4 bases, with 15 bases between. Per the germline V gene, CDR1 is SGHRS and CDR2 is YFSETQ. This CDR3 contains 15 residues. The variable domain in full, with the rest retrieved from reference TRBV5-1 and TRBJ2-7, is KAGVTQTPRYLIKTRGQQVTLSCSPISGHRSVSWYQQTPGQGLQFLFEYFSETQRNKGNFPGRFSGRQFSNSRSEMNVSTLELGDSALYLCASSLSAGTSYEQYFGPGTRLTVT.

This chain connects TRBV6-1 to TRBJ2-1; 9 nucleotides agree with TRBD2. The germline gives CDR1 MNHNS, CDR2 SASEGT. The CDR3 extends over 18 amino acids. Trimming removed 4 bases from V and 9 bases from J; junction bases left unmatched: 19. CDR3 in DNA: TGTGCCAGCAGTGTCTTTCGGACCACAATAGCGGGAGTGGGTGAGCAGTTCTTC. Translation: CASSVFRTTIAGVGEQFF.

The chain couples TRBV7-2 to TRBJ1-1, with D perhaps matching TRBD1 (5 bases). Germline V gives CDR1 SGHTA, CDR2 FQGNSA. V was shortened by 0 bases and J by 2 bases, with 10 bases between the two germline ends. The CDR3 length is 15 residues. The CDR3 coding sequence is TGTGCCAGCAGCTTAGCAGGGGCAATAAACACTGAAGCTTTCTTT. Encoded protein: CASSLAGAINTEAFF.

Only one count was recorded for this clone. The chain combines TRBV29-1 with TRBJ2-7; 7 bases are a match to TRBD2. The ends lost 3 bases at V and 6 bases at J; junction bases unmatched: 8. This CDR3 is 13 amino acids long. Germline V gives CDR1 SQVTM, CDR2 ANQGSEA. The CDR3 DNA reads TGCAGCGTTGATCATGGGAAGCGGGGCGAGCAGTACTTC. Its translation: CSVDHGKRGEQYF.

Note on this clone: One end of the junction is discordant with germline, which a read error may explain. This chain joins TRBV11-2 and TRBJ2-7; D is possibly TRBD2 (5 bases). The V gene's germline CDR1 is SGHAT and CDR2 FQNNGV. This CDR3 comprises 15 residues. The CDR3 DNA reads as TGTGCCAGCAGCACCCTGGCGGGTTCCTCCTATGAGCAGTACTTC. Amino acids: CASSTLAGSSYEQYF.

The CDR3 bases are TGTGCCAGCTCACCAGTGGTCAGGGGAGCCGAGACCCAGTACTTC. This encodes CASSPVVRGAETQYF. This chain connects TRBV18 to TRBJ2-5, with D possibly matching TRBD1 (6 bases). The CDR3 extends over 15 amino acids. Germline lookup yields CDR1 KGHSH and CDR2 LQKENI. With 2 bases removed from V and 5 bases from J, the gap between germline ends came to 15 bases.

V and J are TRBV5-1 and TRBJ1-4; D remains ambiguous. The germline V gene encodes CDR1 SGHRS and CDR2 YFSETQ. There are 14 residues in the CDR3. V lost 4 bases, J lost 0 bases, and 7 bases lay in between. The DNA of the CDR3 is TGCGCCAGCAGCGAGCAAGCAACTAATGAAAAACTGTTTTTT. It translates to CASSEQATNEKLFF.

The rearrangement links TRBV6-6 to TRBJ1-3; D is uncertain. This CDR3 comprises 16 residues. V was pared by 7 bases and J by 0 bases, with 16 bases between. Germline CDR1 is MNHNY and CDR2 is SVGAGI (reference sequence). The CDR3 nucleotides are TGTGCCAGCACCCCCTCAGGCGCGAACTCTGGAAACACCATATATTTT. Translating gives CASTPSGANSGNTIYF.

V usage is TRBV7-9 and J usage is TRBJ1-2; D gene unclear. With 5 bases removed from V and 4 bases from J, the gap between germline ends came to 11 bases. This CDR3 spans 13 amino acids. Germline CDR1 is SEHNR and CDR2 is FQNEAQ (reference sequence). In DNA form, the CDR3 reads TGTGCCAGCAGCCCTAGGGAAGTCTATGGCTACACCTTC. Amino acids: CASSPREVYGYTF. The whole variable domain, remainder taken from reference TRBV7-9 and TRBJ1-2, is DTGVSQNPRHKITKRGQNVTFRCDPISEHNRLYWYRQTLGQGPEFLTYFQNEAQLEKSRLLSDRFSAERPKGSFSTLEIQRTEQGDSAMYLCASSPREVYGYTFGSGTRLTVV.